The 11 T cell receptor beta chains reported below all come from one sample, sequenced in a study of T cell changes during pregnancy in multiple sclerosis (dated by TCRdb to the late 2010s). The method behind the library was the immunoSEQ multiplex PCR assay. The table was pulled from immuneACCESS by TCRdb, which kept in-frame rearrangements only. Such tables lose some clones; where checked, under half of the loss comes from unresolved V genes, and the rest has no known cause. Across this sample there are 60,000 to 90,000 clones, with over 75% seen only once. The top ten clones comprise under 2.5% of the sample. The specimen comprised peripheral blood, sampled before pregnancy. Source of these receptors: a female donor with multiple sclerosis, enrolled in a pregnancy study.

The chain joins TRBV6-6 to TRBJ2-7; 7 bases are a match to TRBD2. With V trimmed by 7 bases and J by 7 bases, 7 bases remained unmatched. The CDR3 extends over 12 amino acids. The germline V gene has CDR1 MNHNY and CDR2 SVGAGI (reference sequence). The CDR3 is CASTAGRGEQYF. In nucleotides, the CDR3 is TGTGCCAGCACAGCGGGGAGAGGGGAGCAGTACTTC.

The chain is built from TRBV5-1 and TRBJ2-1, with unresolved D. Trimming took 0 bases from V and 0 from J, leaving 4 bases between them. This CDR3 has 14 amino acids. Germline CDR1 is SGHRS and CDR2 is YFSETQ. DNA for the CDR3: TGCGCCAGCAGCTTGGGTAACTCCTACAATGAGCAGTTCTTC. Protein: CASSLGNSYNEQFF.

V is TRBV5-6 and J is TRBJ1-1; D gene unclear. Germline V gives CDR1 SGHDT, CDR2 YYEEEE. V was trimmed by 4 bases and J by 1 base, leaving 20 bases between them. This CDR3 spans 17 amino acids. The CDR3 nucleotides read TGTGCCAGCAGCCGCTCTGTAGCTTCTTCCGGGAACACTGAAGCTTTCTTT. Protein product: CASSRSVASSGNTEAFF. Together with reference TRBV5-6 and TRBJ1-1, the CDR3 gives the full variable domain: DAGVTQSPTHLIKTRGQQVTLRCSPKSGHDTVSWYQQALGQGPQFIFQYYEEEERQRGNFPDRFSGHQFPNYSSELNVNALLLGDSALYLCASSRSVASSGNTEAFFGQGTRLTVV.

This clone was detected a few times. The chain couples TRBV16 to TRBJ2-1; D remains unclear. V lost 4 bases and J 5 bases, leaving 6 bases between the germline ends. This CDR3 has 12 amino acids. Germline V CDR1 and CDR2: KGHSY, FQNENV. The CDR3: CASSRYNNEQFF. The CDR3 nucleotides are TGTGCCAGCAGCCGTTATAACAATGAGCAGTTCTTC. The complete variable domain, with remaining parts taken from reference TRBV16 and TRBJ2-1, reads GEEVAQTPKHLVRGEGQKAKLYCAPIKGHSYVFWYQQVLKNEFKFLISFQNENVFDETGMPKERFSAKCLPNSPCSLEIQATKLEDSAVYFCASSRYNNEQFFGPGTRLTVL.

The genes are TRBV25-1 and TRBJ1-3; D remains ambiguous. V dropped 8 bases and J dropped 4 bases, with 9 bases sitting between them. Germline V CDR1 and CDR2: MGHDK, SYGVNS. This CDR3 has 12 residues. In nucleotides, the CDR3 is TGTGCCAGCTCGACTTCCGGAAACACCATATATTTT. This codes for CASSTSGNTIYF.

This chain connects TRBV28 to TRBJ1-5; D uncertain. Trimming pared 2 bases from V and 7 bases from J, leaving 12 bases between. In germline, CDR1 is MDHEN, CDR2 SYDVKM. This CDR3 has 14 amino acids. The CDR3 region is CASSLEGGRQPQHF. The DNA for the CDR3 is TGTGCCAGCAGTTTAGAAGGAGGACGGCAGCCCCAGCATTTT. The whole variable domain, filled in from reference TRBV28 and TRBJ1-5, reads DVKVTQSSRYLVKRTGEKVFLECVQDMDHENMFWYRQDPGLGLRLIYFSYDVKMKEKGDIPEGYSVSREKKERFSLILESASTNQTSMYLCASSLEGGRQPQHFGDGTRLSIL.

This clone appeared a single time. This chain uses TRBV5-1 with TRBJ2-7; 8 bases are a match to TRBD2. Trimming removed 4 bases from V and 5 bases from J; junction bases left unmatched: 17. CDR1 SGHRS and CDR2 YFSETQ come from the germline V gene. This CDR3 contains 17 residues. CDR3 DNA sequence: TGCGCCAGCAGCCCAGGACGTAGTGTTGCGGGGGGCGACGAGCAGTACTTC. Translated, it gives CASSPGRSVAGGDEQYF.

Details on this clone: Other nucleotide sequences in the sample specify the same CDR3. V is TRBV6-1 and J is TRBJ2-3, with TRBD2 matching 7 bases. This CDR3 region has 15 residues. The ends lost 1 base at V and 0 bases at J; junction bases unmatched: 1. CDR1 and CDR2 from the germline V gene are MNHNS and SASEGT. The CDR3 DNA reads as TGTGCCAGCAGTGAAGAGCGGGGTAGCACAGATACGCAGTATTTT. Protein product: CASSEERGSTDTQYF.

The chain is built from TRBV5-6 and TRBJ2-5, with TRBD1 matching 9 bases. J was trimmed by 4 bases and V by 1 base; bases with no gene match: 5. The CDR3 length is 15 residues. The V gene's germline CDR1 is SGHDT and CDR2 YYEEEE. CDR3: CASSLSGTGLETQYF. The CDR3 DNA sequence: TGTGCCAGCAGCTTGAGCGGGACAGGGCTAGAGACCCAGTACTTC.

The rearrangement joins TRBV30 to TRBJ2-3; 9 nucleotides agree with TRBD2. Germline values: CDR1 GTSNPN, CDR2 SVGIG (reference sequence). This CDR3 has 16 amino acids. After removal of 3 bases from V and 3 bases from J, the junction contained 10 bases not matched to a gene. The CDR3 region is CAWSPRSGGTTDTQYF. In DNA, the CDR3 is TGTGCCTGGAGCCCGAGGAGCGGGGGGACTACAGATACGCAGTATTTT.

The chain is built from TRBV5-4 and TRBJ2-3; a possible D gene is TRBD2 (6 bases). V was shortened by 4 bases and J by 13 bases, with 25 bases between the two germline ends. Germline V gene lookup returns CDR1 SGHNT and CDR2 YYREEE (reference sequence). CDR3 size: 15 residues. CDR3 sequence: CASSGTGPISGREYF. In DNA form, the CDR3 reads TGTGCCAGCAGCGGGACTGGCCCAATATCGGGCAGGGAGTATTTT.